The 10 T cell receptor beta chains presented below share a single source sample, sequenced in a study of cytomegalovirus exposure and HLA in healthy donors. A multiplex PCR was run with 60 Vbeta primers and 13 Jbeta primers. Data came from immunoSEQ multiplex PCR; TCRdb stores just in-frame clones and leaves some out. Of roughly 180,000 clones detected, 76% appear once; the ten largest clones hold around 0.71%. Sequenced: PBMCs. These receptor sequences come from a female donor in good health and CMV-seronegative.

The rearrangement joins TRBV6-1 to TRBJ2-1; TRBD2 might be the D (5 bases). The germline V gene has CDR1 MNHNS and CDR2 SASEGT. Trimming cost V 5 bases and J 8 bases, with 13 bases left between them. This CDR3 comprises 13 residues. The CDR3 here is CASSPSGGDEQFF. The CDR3 DNA sequence: TGTGCCAGCAGTCCCAGCGGAGGAGATGAGCAGTTCTTC.

Written as DNA, the CDR3 is TGTGCCTGGCGGCAGGGGAGCTCCTACGAGCAGTACTTC. Amino acids: CAWRQGSSYEQYF. This chain connects TRBV30 to TRBJ2-7, with a weak D call TRBD1 (6 bases). Trimming left V 5 bases short and J 0 bases short, with 11 bases between. This CDR3 comprises 13 residues. Germline V lookup: CDR1 GTSNPN, CDR2 SVGIG (reference sequence).

The chain links TRBV5-1 to TRBJ2-5; 7 bases are shared with TRBD1. The CDR3 is made up of 17 amino acids. V dropped 7 bases and J dropped 2; count of bases not matched to a gene: 17. CDR1 SGHRS and CDR2 YFSETQ come from the germline V gene. CDR3: CASCPGTDFYFQETQYF. DNA of the CDR3: TGCGCCAGCTGTCCCGGGACAGACTTCTACTTTCAAGAGACCCAGTACTTC.

As to this clone: A junction boundary mismatches the germline segment, possibly from a read error. This sequence joins TRBV18 and TRBJ2-6; D possibly corresponds to TRBD1 (5 bases). This CDR3 comprises 15 residues. Germline loops: CDR1 KGHSH, CDR2 LQKENI. CDR3 DNA: TGTGCCAGCTCGCCGGCAATTTCTGGGGCCAACGGCCTGACTTTC. Translated, it gives CASSPAISGANGLTF.

This chain joins TRBV11-2 and TRBJ2-7; D not certain. Germline V gene lookup returns CDR1 SGHAT and CDR2 FQNNGV. Trimming cost V 5 bases and J 2 bases, with 7 bases left between them. CDR3 length: 12 residues. The CDR3: CASSQRPYEQYF. CDR3 DNA: TGTGCCAGCAGCCAGAGGCCCTACGAGCAGTACTTC.

The gene calls are TRBV7-9 and TRBJ1-2; maybe TRBD1 (6 bases). Germline V gene sequence: CDR1 SEHNR, CDR2 FQNEAQ (reference sequence). Trimming stripped 5 bases from V and 3 bases from J, with 10 bases between. This CDR3 comprises 13 residues. CDR3 DNA: TGTGCCAGCAGCGTGGACAGCTACTATGGCTACACCTTC. It codes for CASSVDSYYGYTF.

The sample holds a few counts of this clone. This chain connects TRBV5-4 to TRBJ2-7, with 7 bases aligning to TRBD1. J was trimmed by 2 bases and V by 3 bases; bases with no gene match: 2. There are 13 residues in the CDR3. CDR1 SGHNT and CDR2 YYREEE come from the germline V gene (reference sequence). CDR3 in DNA: TGTGCCAGCAGCTCGACAGGGACCTACGAGCAGTACTTC. Protein: CASSSTGTYEQYF.

The chain links TRBV27 to TRBJ2-3; tentative D call: TRBD1 (5 bases). CDR3 length equals 15 residues. Germline V gene sequence: CDR1 MNHEY, CDR2 SMNVEV (reference sequence). The V gene lost 4 bases and the J gene lost 2 bases, with 13 bases spanning the gap. The CDR3 reads CASSWNRGDTDTQYF. The CDR3 DNA follows: TGTGCCAGCAGTTGGAATAGGGGTGACACAGATACGCAGTATTTT.

The rearrangement uses TRBV7-8 and TRBJ2-6; 9 bases match TRBD1. The V and J ends lost 5 bases and 3 bases, in that order; junction bases with no gene match: 14. The CDR3 has 19 residues. Germline assignment: CDR1 SGHVS and CDR2 FQNEAQ. CDR3 DNA sequence: TGTGCCAGCAGCCGGGCGGGCGGGACAGGGTCGGGTGGGGCCAACGTCCTGACTTTC. Translating it yields CASSRAGGTGSGGANVLTF.

The V call is TRBV9, the J call TRBJ2-1, with D tentatively TRBD1 (6 bases). Germline V gene sequence: CDR1 SGDLS, CDR2 YYNGEE. Trimming cost V 6 bases and J 1 base, with 14 bases left between them. The CDR3 spans 15 residues. The DNA for the CDR3 is TGTGCCAGCACCCTACAGGGCAGTTCCTACAATGAGCAGTTCTTC. As protein: CASTLQGSSYNEQFF.